The entry below gives a single T cell receptor (beta chain) sequence along with its context. This clone was counted only a few times. There is no known antigen for this receptor. Base qualities were left out, and no much larger clone turns up one base away. Each donor gave one peripheral blood draw, roughly 0.12 L on average, collected into heparinised tubes. Naive, central memory, regulatory and stem cell-like memory CD4+ T cells were sorted on a BD FACSAria II using a panel including CD45RO, CCR7, CD25, CD127, CD95 and CD27. Every sorted population had a purity above 95%. PBMCs were separated immediately by Lymphoprep density gradient centrifugation and were stained directly, without being cultured. So that batch effects would be minimized, each experiment stained and sorted samples in pairs, pairing one healthy donor with one patient. These data belong to a study of beta chain features in type 1 diabetes (dated by TCRdb to between 2017 and 2018). For the study in its entirety: Mean age, gender distribution, total cell number and subset yield did not differ between patients and healthy donors. Across all samples, about 110 million sorted cells were examined, and cell number per subset correlated strongly with RNA yield. In the study, recently diagnosed type 1 diabetes patients and matched healthy donors were compared on the TCRB repertoires of their sorted circulating CD4+ T cell subsets. Regulatory and stem cell-like memory subsets were isolated from only 8 patients and roughly eight healthy donors, whereas naive and central memory subsets came from all 30 or so donors.

The High Capacity cDNA Reverse Transcription Kit was used to reverse transcribe all of the isolated RNA, meaning that expressed TCRB transcripts were what got sequenced. Deep immunoSEQ sequencing was performed on naive, central memory and regulatory T cell samples, with an average of around 3.5 million total reads per sample. Sorted cells were lysed in RLT buffer and RNA was extracted with DNase-treated RNeasy Micro or Mini kits, depending on cell number. Each cell subset was processed separately to prevent cross-contamination, with patient and healthy donor samples processed together. Using the immunoSEQ multiplex PCR, TCRB sequences were amplified from cDNA into 87-bp fragments spanning the CDR3 region. Sequencing of the amplicons was performed on the Illumina HiSeq platform. Per the original workflow: PCR bias was corrected computationally using synthetic template baselines, and reads within Hamming distance 2 were collapsed, with unmergeable singletons discarded. Reads were aligned against IMGT so that V, D and J genes, CDR3 length and insertions or deletions at six rearrangement sites could be assigned. Within each subset, clonotype counts were normalized to sorted cell number, and only after that were true diversity and Gini coefficients computed with the tcR R package. The overlap coefficient, calculated on TCRB nucleotide sequences, was used to quantify repertoire sharing. Out-of-frame TCRB sequences from naive cells were analyzed as a proxy for the pre-selection repertoire. TCRdb stores this immuneACCESS table with in-frame sequences only. Part of the clones is absent; in the studies checked, under half of the shortfall reflects unresolved V genes, and no reason is known for the rest. Clonal size and the V and J genes are those of that table, whereas D and trimming came from the DNA. The sample yields under 550,000 clones; around 10% were counted once. The ten most abundant clones make up 0.035% to 0.05% of the sample.

The CDR3 starts with the cysteine, ends with the phenylalanine, and has 15 residues. The entry retains the CDR3 DNA only, 45 bases that are in frame from base 1. Relative to germline, V is 2 bases shorter and J is 1 base shorter, with 9 bases between their ends. The germline V gene supplies CDR1 LGHNT and CDR2 FRNRAP. Points the paper makes about the study in general: A moderate but significant shortening of TCRB CDR3 length was observed in type 1 diabetes patients in all four CD4+ subsets. Naive, central memory and regulatory TCRB repertoires appeared to be more alike among patients than among healthy donors. Patients with type 1 diabetes made fewer insertions and deleted more nucleotides at VDJ recombination sites, implying thymic rearrangement abnormalities. Because small numbers of individuals were included in the HLA sub-analyses, any influence of HLA type on TCRB rearrangement was left unresolved. PCR may preferentially amplify shorter templates, but because patient and control samples were amplified and corrected together, any resulting skew would affect both groups equally. Because cDNA was sequenced instead of genomic DNA, activated cells with high expression could be over-represented, although the groups did not differ in activation or CD3 levels.

Recombination connected TRBV12-5 to TRBJ2-1; the D element could tentatively be TRBD1 or TRBD2, as 5 bases agree for each. This TCR came from a woman aged 18-29 years in good health. The sample taken for sequencing was naive CD4+ T cells from blood. Reading the label with the study, this specimen's cell subset or site is: true naive CD4+ T cells. Here is the DNA: TGTGCTAGTGGTTTGACTAGGGGATCCTACAATGAGCAGTTCTTC. It is translated as CASGLTRGSYNEQFF. Outside the CDR3, residues come from the reference TRBV12-5 and TRBJ2-1 proteins, so the full variable domain is: DARVTQTPRHKVTEMGQEVTMRCQPILGHNTVFWYRQTMMQGLELLAYFRNRAPLDDSGMPKDRFSAEMPDATLATLKIQPSEPRDSAVYFCASGLTRGSYNEQFFGPGTRLTVL.